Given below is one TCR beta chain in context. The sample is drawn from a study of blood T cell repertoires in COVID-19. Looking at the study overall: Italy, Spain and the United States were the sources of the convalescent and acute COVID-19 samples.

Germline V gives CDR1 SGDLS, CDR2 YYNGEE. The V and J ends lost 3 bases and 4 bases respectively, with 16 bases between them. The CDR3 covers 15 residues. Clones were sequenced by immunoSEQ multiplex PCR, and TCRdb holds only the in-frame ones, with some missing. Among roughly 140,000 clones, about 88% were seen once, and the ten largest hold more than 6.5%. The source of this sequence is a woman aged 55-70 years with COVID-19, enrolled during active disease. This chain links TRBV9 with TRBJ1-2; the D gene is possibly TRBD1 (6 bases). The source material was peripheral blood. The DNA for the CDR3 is TGTGCCAGCAGCGCCCTTCAGACAGGCTTCTATGGCTACACCTTC. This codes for CASSALQTGFYGYTF.